These T cell receptor beta chains were read from a single sample in a study of blood T cell repertoires in COVID-19. Using immunoSEQ multiplex PCR, the repertoire was profiled, and TCRdb retains in-frame clones only, with some absent. This sample has 280,000 or so clones, with roughly 89% found just once. Sequencing was performed on PBMCs or T cells enriched from blood (not recorded which). These receptors originate from a woman aged 45-65 years who had been exposed to COVID-19. The CDR3 runs from the conserved cysteine through the conserved F or W. The D gene is left open where the match is weak. Size is stated for part of the rows, as once, few or many counts, or as a class when the clone is expanded.

cdr3_length	v_call	d_call	clone_size	j_call	cdr3_aa	cdr3_nt
12	TRBV6-5	-	-	TRBJ1-1	CASSTTDTEAFF	TGTGCCAGCAGTACCACGGACACTGAAGCTTTCTTT
15	TRBV11-2	-	-	TRBJ2-1	CASSLGQRSYNEQFF	TGTGCCAGCAGCTTAGGACAGCGCTCCTACAATGAGCAGTTCTTC
16	TRBV6-1	-	-	TRBJ2-2	CASSGQGVILTGELFF	TGTGCCAGCAGTGGACAAGGGGTTATTCTCACCGGGGAGCTGTTTTTT
13	TRBV11-3	-	-	TRBJ1-1	CASSLGSETEAFF	TGTGCCAGCAGCTTAGGATCGGAGACTGAAGCTTTCTTT
14	TRBV18	-	-	TRBJ1-5	CASSPAGVDQPQHF	TGTGCCAGCTCACCAGCAGGGGTCGATCAGCCCCAGCATTTT
17	TRBV27	TRBD2	-	TRBJ2-3	CASSFLTSGGPTDTQYF	TGTGCCAGCAGTTTTTTAACTAGCGGGGGGCCCACAGATACGCAGTATTTT
17	TRBV2	TRBD2	once	TRBJ2-5	CASSEYAGLREWETQYF	TGTGCCAGCAGTGAATATGCCGGCTTGCGGGAGTGGGAGACCCAGTACTTC
19	TRBV5-1	TRBD1	-	TRBJ1-4	CASSLIAGTVRGANEKLFF	TGCGCCAGCAGCTTGATTGCGGGGACAGTAAGGGGGGCGAATGAAAAACTGTTTTTT
16	TRBV3-1/TRBV3-2	-	-	TRBJ1-6	CASSQEAGGPVSPLHF	TGTGCCAGCAGCCAAGAGGCGGGAGGGCCCGTTTCACCCCTCCACTTT
16	TRBV28	TRBD1	-	TRBJ2-7	CASSPATGKKPYEQYF	TGTGCCAGCAGTCCCGCGACAGGGAAAAAACCCTACGAGCAGTACTTC
12	TRBV3-1/TRBV3-2	-	-	TRBJ2-2	CASTGSTGELFF	TGTGCCAGCACCGGTTCCACCGGGGAGCTGTTTTTT
17	TRBV30	-	-	TRBJ1-3	CAWSTTRNGFSPHTIYF	TGTGCCTGGAGCACTACCCGGAACGGTTTTTCGCCCCACACCATATATTTT
16	TRBV7-8	-	-	TRBJ2-5	CASSLVGGAAGETQYF	TGTGCCAGCAGCTTAGTTGGGGGGGCCGCTGGGGAGACCCAGTACTTC
14	TRBV2	TRBD1	-	TRBJ2-2	CASTMTGRTGELFF	TGTGCCAGCACTATGACAGGGCGCACCGGGGAGCTGTTTTTT
16	TRBV5-6	TRBD1	once	TRBJ2-2	CASSLVGQGATGELFF	TGTGCCAGCAGCTTGGTCGGACAGGGGGCCACCGGGGAGCTGTTTTTT
14	TRBV5-5	-	-	TRBJ1-1	CASSFPAQSTEAFF	TGTGCCAGCAGCTTCCCCGCCCAGTCCACTGAAGCTTTCTTT
16	TRBV5-6	-	few	TRBJ1-4	CASSLFHIGTNEKLFF	TGTGCCAGCAGCTTGTTCCACATCGGGACTAATGAAAAACTGTTTTTT
13	TRBV28	-	-	TRBJ1-2	CASSWGQNYGYTF	TGTGCCAGCAGTTGGGGACAAAACTATGGCTACACCTTC
15	TRBV11-3	TRBD1	-	TRBJ2-7	CASSATGTGTYEQYF	TGTGCCAGCAGCGCAACCGGGACAGGGACCTACGAGCAGTACTTC
14	TRBV5-5	TRBD1	once	TRBJ1-2	CASSLIAGTGVYTF	TGTGCCAGCAGCTTAATAGCCGGGACAGGGGTCTACACCTTC
12	TRBV24-1	-	-	TRBJ1-2	CATSETNYGYTF	TGTGCCACCAGTGAGACAAACTATGGCTACACCTTC
16	TRBV9	TRBD1	-	TRBJ2-5	CASSVSGTGGRETQYF	TGTGCCAGCAGCGTGTCAGGGACAGGGGGCAGGGAGACCCAGTACTTC
18	TRBV5-6	-	-	TRBJ2-7	CASSVIGTPTFVTYEQYF	TGTGCCAGCAGTGTCATCGGGACACCGACCTTCGTTACCTACGAGCAGTACTTC
15	TRBV7-6	-	few	TRBJ2-1	CASSLGPSSYNEQFF	TGTGCCAGCAGCTTAGGGCCAAGCTCCTACAATGAGCAGTTCTTC
16	TRBV5-4	TRBD1	-	TRBJ1-2	CASSIGTGGENYGYTF	TGTGCCAGCAGCATCGGGACAGGGGGCGAGAACTATGGCTACACCTTC
13	TRBV28	-	-	TRBJ1-5	CASRPTGSQPQHF	TGTGCCAGCAGACCAACAGGGAGTCAGCCCCAGCATTTT
14	TRBV3-1/TRBV3-2	TRBD1	once	TRBJ2-7	CASSRGTGIYEQYF	TGTGCCAGCAGCCGCGGGACAGGGATCTACGAGCAGTACTTC
16	TRBV27	TRBD1	-	TRBJ2-7	CASSLRPTSGTGEQYF	TGTGCCAGCAGTTTGCGCCCAACTTCCGGGACAGGCGAGCAGTACTTC
11	TRBV19	-	-	TRBJ1-1	CASSTRDEAFF	TGTGCCAGTAGTACCAGGGATGAAGCTTTCTTT
15	TRBV9	TRBD1	-	TRBJ1-4	CASSPTGDSNEKLFF	TGTGCCAGCAGCCCCACAGGGGATTCTAATGAAAAACTGTTTTTT
15	TRBV7-9	-	-	TRBJ2-5	CASSLLQGGPETQYF	TGTGCCAGCAGCTTACTTCAGGGGGGACCAGAGACCCAGTACTTC
16	TRBV10-1	TRBD1	-	TRBJ2-5	CASSGRDRVDLGTQYF	TGCGCCAGCAGTGGACGGGACAGGGTGGATTTGGGGACCCAGTACTTC
12	TRBV29-1	TRBD2	-	TRBJ2-5	CSVGLAGPAQYF	TGCAGCGTCGGACTAGCGGGCCCGGCCCAGTACTTC
16	TRBV15	TRBD2	-	TRBJ2-1	CATSRIWTSGYNEQFF	TGTGCCACCAGCAGAATCTGGACTAGTGGCTACAATGAGCAGTTCTTC
13	TRBV10-3	TRBD1	-	TRBJ2-7	CATNEQGGYEQYF	TGTGCCACCAACGAACAGGGGGGATACGAGCAGTACTTC
16	TRBV4-2	TRBD1	many	TRBJ2-6	CASSQAQGSGANVLTF	TGTGCCAGCAGCCAAGCACAGGGGAGCGGGGCCAACGTCCTGACTTTC
14	TRBV10-3	TRBD1	-	TRBJ2-5	CATTPGTGQETQYF	TGTGCCACGACTCCCGGGACAGGGCAAGAGACCCAGTACTTC
15	TRBV9	TRBD1	once	TRBJ1-3	CASSLTGVSGNTIYF	TGTGCCAGCAGCTTGACAGGGGTCTCTGGAAACACCATATATTTT
12	TRBV28	-	-	TRBJ2-7	CASTGQPYEQYF	TGTGCCAGCACGGGACAACCCTACGAGCAGTACTTC
13	TRBV7-8	-	-	TRBJ1-5	CASSNDFNQPQHF	TGTGCCAGCAGCAATGACTTCAATCAGCCCCAGCATTTT